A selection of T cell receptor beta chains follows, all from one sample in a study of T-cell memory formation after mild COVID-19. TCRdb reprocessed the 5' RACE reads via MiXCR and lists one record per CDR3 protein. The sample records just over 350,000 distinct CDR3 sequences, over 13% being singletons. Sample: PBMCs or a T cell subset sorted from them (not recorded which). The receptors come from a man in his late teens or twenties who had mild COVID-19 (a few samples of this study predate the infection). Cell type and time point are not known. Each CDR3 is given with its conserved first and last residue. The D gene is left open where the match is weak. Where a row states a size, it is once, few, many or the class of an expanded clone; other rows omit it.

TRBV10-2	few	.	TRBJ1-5	TGCGCCAGCAGTGTCGGTACCCAGCCCCAGCATTTT	CASSVGTQPQHF
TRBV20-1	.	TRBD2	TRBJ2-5	TGCAGTGCTAGAGATCTAGCGGGGATAGAGACCCAGTACTTC	CSARDLAGIETQYF
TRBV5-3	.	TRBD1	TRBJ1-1	TGTGCCAGAAGCTTGGCAGGGGGCTGGCCCACTGAAGCTTTCTTT	CARSLAGGWPTEAFF
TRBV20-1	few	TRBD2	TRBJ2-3	TGCAGTGCTAGAGGACTAGCGGGGGGCGCAGATACGCAGTATTTT	CSARGLAGGADTQYF
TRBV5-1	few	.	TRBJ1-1	TGCGCCAGCAGCCACGGGGGAGGGATCGCTGAAGCTTTCTTT	CASSHGGGIAEAFF
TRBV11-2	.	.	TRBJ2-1	TGTGCCAGCAGCTTCGCGGGCTTAGACAACAATGAGCAGTTCTTC	CASSFAGLDNNEQFF
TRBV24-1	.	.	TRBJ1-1	TGTGCCACCATGGGGCGGTTGAACACTGAAGCTTTCTTT	CATMGRLNTEAFF
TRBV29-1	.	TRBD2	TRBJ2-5	TGCAGCGTTGATCTAGCGGGGGGACAAGAGACCCAGTACTTC	CSVDLAGGQETQYF
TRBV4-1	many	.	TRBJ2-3	TGCGCCAGCAGTGTTCCGGGGGCTCGGCCAGATACGCAGTATTTT	CASSVPGARPDTQYF
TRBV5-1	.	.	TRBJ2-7	TGCGCCAGCAGCAGTTCCGGGACTCAGGACGAGCAGTACTTC	CASSSSGTQDEQYF
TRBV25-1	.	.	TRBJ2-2	TGTGCCAGCAGTGAGTACTCCCCCGGGCACACCGGGGAGCTGTTTTTT	CASSEYSPGHTGELFF
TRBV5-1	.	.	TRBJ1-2	TGCGCCAGCAGCCGTAGGGGGGCCAATACTAACTATGGCTACACCTTC	CASSRRGANTNYGYTF
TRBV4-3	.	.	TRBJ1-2	TGCGCCAGCAGCCAAGCCCTCGGGACAGGCTACACCTTC	CASSQALGTGYTF
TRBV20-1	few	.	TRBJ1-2	TGCAGTGCTAGAGATCAGACCGGGGAGCAATTTGATGGCTACACCTTC	CSARDQTGEQFDGYTF
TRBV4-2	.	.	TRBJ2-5	TGTGCCAGCAGCCAAGTATCGCCAGAACGTCAAGAGACCCAGTACTTC	CASSQVSPERQETQYF